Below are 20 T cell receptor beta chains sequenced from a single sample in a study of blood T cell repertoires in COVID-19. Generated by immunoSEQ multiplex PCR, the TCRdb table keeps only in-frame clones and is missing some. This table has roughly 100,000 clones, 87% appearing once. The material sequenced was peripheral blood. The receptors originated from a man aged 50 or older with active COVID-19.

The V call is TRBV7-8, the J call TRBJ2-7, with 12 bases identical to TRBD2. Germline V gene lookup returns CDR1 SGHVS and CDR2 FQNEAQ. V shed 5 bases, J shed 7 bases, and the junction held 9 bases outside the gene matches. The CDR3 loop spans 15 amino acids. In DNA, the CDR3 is TGTGCCAGCAGCGGACCTAGCGGGGGGGCGAGAGAGCAGTACTTC. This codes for CASSGPSGGAREQYF.

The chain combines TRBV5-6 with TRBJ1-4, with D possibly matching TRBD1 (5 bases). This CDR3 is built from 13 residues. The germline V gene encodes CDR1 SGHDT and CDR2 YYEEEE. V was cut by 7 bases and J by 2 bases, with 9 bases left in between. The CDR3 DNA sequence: TGTGCCAGCGGGGGGGTCACTAATGAAAAACTGTTTTTT. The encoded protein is CASGGVTNEKLFF.

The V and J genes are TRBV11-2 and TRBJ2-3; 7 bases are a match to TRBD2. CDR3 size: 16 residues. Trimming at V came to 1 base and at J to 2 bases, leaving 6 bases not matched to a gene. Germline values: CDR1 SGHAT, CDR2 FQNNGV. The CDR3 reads CASSLVAGDPTDTQYF. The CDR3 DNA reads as TGTGCCAGCAGCTTAGTCGCGGGGGACCCCACAGATACGCAGTATTTT.

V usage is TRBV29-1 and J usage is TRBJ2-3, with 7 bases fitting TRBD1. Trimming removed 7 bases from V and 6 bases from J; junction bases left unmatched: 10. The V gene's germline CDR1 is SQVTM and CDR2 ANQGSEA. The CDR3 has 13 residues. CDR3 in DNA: TGCAGCGCCGAGGGGGCGAATCGGGATACGCAGTATTTT. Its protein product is CSAEGANRDTQYF.

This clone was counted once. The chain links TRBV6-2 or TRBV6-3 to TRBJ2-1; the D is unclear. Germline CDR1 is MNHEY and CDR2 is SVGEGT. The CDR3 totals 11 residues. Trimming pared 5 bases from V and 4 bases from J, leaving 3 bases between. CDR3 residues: CASSLYNEQFF. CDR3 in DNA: TGTGCCAGCAGTCTGTACAATGAGCAGTTCTTC.

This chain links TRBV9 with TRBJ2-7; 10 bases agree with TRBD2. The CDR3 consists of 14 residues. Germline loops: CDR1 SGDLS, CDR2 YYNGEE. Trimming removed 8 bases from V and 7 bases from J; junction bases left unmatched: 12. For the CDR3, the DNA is TGTGCCAGTAACCGACTAGCGGGCCCGGGGGAGCAGTACTTC. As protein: CASNRLAGPGEQYF.

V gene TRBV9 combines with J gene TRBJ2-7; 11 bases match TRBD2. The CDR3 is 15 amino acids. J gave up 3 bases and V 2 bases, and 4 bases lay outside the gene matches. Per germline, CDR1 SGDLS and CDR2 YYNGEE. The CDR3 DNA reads TGTGCCAGCAGCGTTTCCGGGACTAGCGGCTACGAGCAGTACTTC. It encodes CASSVSGTSGYEQYF.

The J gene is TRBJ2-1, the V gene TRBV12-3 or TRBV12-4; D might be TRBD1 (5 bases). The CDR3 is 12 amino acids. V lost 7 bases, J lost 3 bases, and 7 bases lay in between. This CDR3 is CASTRVYNEQFF. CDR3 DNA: TGTGCCAGCACCAGGGTCTACAATGAGCAGTTCTTC.

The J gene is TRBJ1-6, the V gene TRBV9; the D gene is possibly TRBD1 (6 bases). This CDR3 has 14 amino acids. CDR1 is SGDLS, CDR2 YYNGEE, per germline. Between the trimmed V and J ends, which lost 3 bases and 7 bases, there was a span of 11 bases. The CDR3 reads CASSEQGVNSPLHF. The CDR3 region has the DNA TGTGCCAGCAGCGAACAGGGAGTGAATTCACCCCTCCACTTT.

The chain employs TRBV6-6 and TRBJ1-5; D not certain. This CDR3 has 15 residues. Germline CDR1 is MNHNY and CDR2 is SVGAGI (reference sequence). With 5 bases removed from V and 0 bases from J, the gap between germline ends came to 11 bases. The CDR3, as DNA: TGTGCCAGCAGTCCTCATGAGAATAGCAATCAGCCCCAGCATTTT. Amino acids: CASSPHENSNQPQHF.

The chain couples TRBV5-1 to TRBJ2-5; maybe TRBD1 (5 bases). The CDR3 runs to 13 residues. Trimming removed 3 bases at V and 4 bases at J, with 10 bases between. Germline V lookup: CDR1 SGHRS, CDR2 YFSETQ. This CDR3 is CASSSRVAETQYF. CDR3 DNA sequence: TGCGCCAGCAGCTCCAGGGTTGCAGAGACCCAGTACTTC.

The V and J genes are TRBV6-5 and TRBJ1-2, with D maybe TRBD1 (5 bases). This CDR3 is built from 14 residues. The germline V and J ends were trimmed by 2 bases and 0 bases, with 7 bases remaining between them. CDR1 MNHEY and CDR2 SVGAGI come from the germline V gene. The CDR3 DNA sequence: TGTGCCAGCAGTTACGACAGAGCTAACTATGGCTACACCTTC. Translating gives CASSYDRANYGYTF.

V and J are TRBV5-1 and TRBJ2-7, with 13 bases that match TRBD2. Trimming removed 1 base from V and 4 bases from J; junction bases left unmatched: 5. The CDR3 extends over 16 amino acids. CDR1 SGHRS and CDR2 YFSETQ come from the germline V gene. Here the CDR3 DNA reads TGCGCCAGCAGCTTGAGTCTGGGACTAGCGGGATACGAGCAGTACTTC. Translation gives CASSLSLGLAGYEQYF.

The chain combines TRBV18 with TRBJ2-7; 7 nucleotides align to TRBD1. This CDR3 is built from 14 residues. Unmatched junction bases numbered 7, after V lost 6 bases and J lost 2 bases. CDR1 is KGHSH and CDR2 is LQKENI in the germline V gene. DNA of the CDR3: TGTGCCAGCTCGAAGGGACAGATCACCTACGAGCAGTACTTC. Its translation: CASSKGQITYEQYF.

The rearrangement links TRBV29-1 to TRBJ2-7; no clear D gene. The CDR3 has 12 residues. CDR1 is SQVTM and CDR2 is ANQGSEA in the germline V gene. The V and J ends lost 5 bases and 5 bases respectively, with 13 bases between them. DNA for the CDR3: TGCAGCGTTCGCGACGGGTTCAACGAGCAGTACTTC. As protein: CSVRDGFNEQYF.

CDR3 sequence (DNA): TGTGCCAGCAGGCCGGGGACAGTCTTCTATGGCTACACCTTC. Translated, it gives CASRPGTVFYGYTF. This chain connects TRBV28 to TRBJ1-2; TRBD1 agrees at 7 bases. The CDR3 contains 14 residues. Germline V gene data show CDR1 as MDHEN and CDR2 as SYDVKM. Trimming cost V 6 bases and J 4 bases; bases outside gene matches: 8.

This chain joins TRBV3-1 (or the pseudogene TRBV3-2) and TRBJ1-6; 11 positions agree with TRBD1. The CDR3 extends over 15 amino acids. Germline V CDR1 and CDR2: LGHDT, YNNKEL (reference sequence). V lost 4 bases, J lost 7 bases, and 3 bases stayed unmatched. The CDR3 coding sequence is TGTGCCAGCAGCCTCGGGACAGGGGGAAATTCACCCCTCCACTTT. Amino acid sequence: CASSLGTGGNSPLHF.

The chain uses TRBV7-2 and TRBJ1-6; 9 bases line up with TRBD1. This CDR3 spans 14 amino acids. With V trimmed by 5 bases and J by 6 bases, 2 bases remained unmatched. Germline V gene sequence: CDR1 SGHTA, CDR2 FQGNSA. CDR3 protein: CASSKGQGNSPLHF. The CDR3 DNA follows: TGTGCCAGCAGCAAGGGACAGGGTAATTCACCCCTCCACTTT.

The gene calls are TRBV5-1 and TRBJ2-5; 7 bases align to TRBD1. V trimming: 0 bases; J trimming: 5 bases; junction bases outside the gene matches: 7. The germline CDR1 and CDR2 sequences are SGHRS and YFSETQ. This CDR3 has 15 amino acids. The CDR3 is CASSLGTGVRETQYF. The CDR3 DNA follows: TGCGCCAGCAGCTTGGGCACAGGGGTTCGGGAGACCCAGTACTTC.

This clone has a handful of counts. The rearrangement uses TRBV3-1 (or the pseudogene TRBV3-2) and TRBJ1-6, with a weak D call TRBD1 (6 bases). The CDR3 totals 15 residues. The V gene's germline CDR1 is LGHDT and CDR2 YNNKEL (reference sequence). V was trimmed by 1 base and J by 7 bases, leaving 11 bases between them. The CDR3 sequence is CASSQGGQGNSPLHF. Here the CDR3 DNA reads TGTGCCAGCAGCCAAGGGGGTCAGGGGAATTCACCCCTCCACTTT.